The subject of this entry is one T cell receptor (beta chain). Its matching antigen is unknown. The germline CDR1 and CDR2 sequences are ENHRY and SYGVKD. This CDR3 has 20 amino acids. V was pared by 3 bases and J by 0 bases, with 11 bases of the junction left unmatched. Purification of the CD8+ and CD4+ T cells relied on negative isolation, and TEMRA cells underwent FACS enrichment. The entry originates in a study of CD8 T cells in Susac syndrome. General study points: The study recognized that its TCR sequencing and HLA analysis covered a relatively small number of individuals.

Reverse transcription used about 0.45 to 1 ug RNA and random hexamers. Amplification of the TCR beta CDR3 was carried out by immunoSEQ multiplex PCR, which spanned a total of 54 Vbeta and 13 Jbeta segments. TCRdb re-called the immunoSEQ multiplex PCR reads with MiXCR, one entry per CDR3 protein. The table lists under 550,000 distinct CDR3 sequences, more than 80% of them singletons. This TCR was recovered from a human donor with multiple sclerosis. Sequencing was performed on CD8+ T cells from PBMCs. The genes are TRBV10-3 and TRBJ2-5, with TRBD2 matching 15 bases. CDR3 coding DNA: TGTGCCATCAGTGACCCTCGAATAGGGACTAGCGGGGGGTACCAAGAGACCCAGTACTTC. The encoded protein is CAISDPRIGTSGGYQETQYF.